The 29 T cell receptor beta chains below all came from one sample that was sequenced in a study of T-cell memory formation after mild COVID-19. TCRdb re-called the 5' RACE reads with MiXCR, one entry per CDR3 protein. The sample lists about 190,000 distinct CDR3 sequences, 15% to 20% seen once, with 2.4% in the top ten. Source material: PBMCs or a T cell subset sorted from them (not recorded which). The receptors come from an adult woman who had mild COVID-19 (a few samples of this study predate the infection). Cell type and time point are not known.

The chain couples TRBV27 to TRBJ1-5; 8 nucleotides align to TRBD1. CDR1 is MNHEY, CDR2 SMNVEV, per germline (reference sequence). With V trimmed by 3 bases and J by 6 bases, 4 bases remained unmatched. This CDR3 spans 14 amino acids. The CDR3: CASSFRTGTQPQHF. CDR3 sequence (DNA): TGTGCCAGCAGTTTTAGGACAGGGACTCAGCCCCAGCATTTT.

The chain carries TRBV20-1 and TRBJ2-3; D is possibly TRBD2 (6 bases). This CDR3 region has 13 residues. Between the trimmed V and J ends, which lost 7 bases and 1 base, there was a span of 12 bases. CDR1 and CDR2 from the germline V gene are DFQATT and SNEGSKA (reference sequence). CDR3 sequence (DNA): TGCAGTGGGACCTGGGGGGGCACAGATACGCAGTATTTT. Protein sequence: CSGTWGGTDTQYF.

The chain carries TRBV10-3 and TRBJ2-5; the match to TRBD1 covers 8 bases. The CDR3 is 15 residues long. Germline CDR1 is ENHRY and CDR2 is SYGVKD. The V segment lost 2 bases and the J segment 5 bases; nucleotides outside the gene matches: 7. CDR3 DNA sequence: TGTGCCATCAGTGAGCCAACCAGGGGGCCGGAGACCCAGTACTTC. Translating it yields CAISEPTRGPETQYF.

The gene calls are TRBV2 and TRBJ2-2; no definite D call. The CDR3 length is 14 residues. V shed 5 bases and J shed 6 bases, with 13 bases lying between them. Germline CDR1 reads SNHLY; CDR2 reads FYNNEI. The CDR3, as DNA: TGTGCCAGCAGTCACCTTACCCCCCCCGGGGAGCTGTTTTTT. This encodes CASSHLTPPGELFF.

This clonotype was recorded a few times. This chain links TRBV6-1 with TRBJ2-1; weak D call: TRBD1 (6 bases). V was cut by 7 bases and J by 3 bases, with 7 bases left in between. The CDR3 is made up of 12 amino acids. Germline CDR1 is MNHNS and CDR2 is SASEGT. The CDR3 nucleotides are TGTGCCAGCACCAGGGGCTACAATGAGCAGTTCTTC. Protein product: CASTRGYNEQFF.

This clonotype was counted ten times or more. The chain combines TRBV10-3 with TRBJ2-1; no reliable D call. Per germline, CDR1 ENHRY and CDR2 SYGVKD. The CDR3 is made up of 12 amino acids. Deletions cut 5 bases from V and 2 bases from J, with 4 bases between. DNA for the CDR3: TGTGCCATCAGTTCGACCTACAATGAGCAGTTCTTC. Its translation is CAISSTYNEQFF.

The V and J genes are TRBV12-3 or TRBV12-4 and TRBJ1-2, with 9 bases lining up with TRBD1. There are 15 residues in the CDR3. The trim removed 4 bases at V and 8 bases at J, leaving 11 bases unmatched. CDR3 DNA sequence: TGTGCCAGCAGTTCTACCCCACAGGGGGCTCGGGGCTACACCTTC. This gives the protein CASSSTPQGARGYTF.

The sample holds a few counts of this clonotype. This rearrangement joins TRBV6-1 to TRBJ1-1; TRBD1 agrees at 8 bases. This CDR3 is built from 16 residues. CDR1 is MNHNS, CDR2 SASEGT, per germline. Trimming cost V 6 bases and J 2 bases; bases outside gene matches: 11. The DNA for the CDR3 is TGTGCCAGCAGCGGACATTTCGGACAGGGCAACACTGAAGCTTTCTTT. Encoded protein: CASSGHFGQGNTEAFF.

This clonotype was counted ten times or more. CDR3 in amino acids: CASSYSQTVEAFF. In DNA, the CDR3 is TGTGCCAGCAGTTACTCGCAGACCGTCGAAGCTTTCTTT. This chain links TRBV6-5 with TRBJ1-1; unclear D gene. CDR1 and CDR2 (germline): MNHEY, SVGAGI. Between the trimmed V and J ends, which lost 0 bases and 8 bases, there was a span of 10 bases. The CDR3 length is 13 residues.

The chain uses TRBV28 and TRBJ1-2; 7 bases line up with TRBD1. V trimming: 10 bases; J trimming: 2 bases; junction bases outside the gene matches: 10. Germline CDR1 and CDR2: MDHEN and SYDVKM. This CDR3 region has 14 residues. The CDR3 bases are TGTGCCATCAACCGAGGGGGCGCGAACTATGGCTACACCTTC. This translates into CAINRGGANYGYTF.

This clonotype was counted between two and nine times. The V call is TRBV12-3 or TRBV12-4, the J call TRBJ1-4; 10 bases fit TRBD1. CDR3 size: 16 residues. The J segment lost 5 bases and the V segment lost 3 bases, leaving 6 bases of the junction unmatched. The CDR3 reads CASSLGTGAMNEKLFF. The CDR3 nucleotides are TGTGCCAGCAGTTTGGGGACAGGGGCCATGAATGAAAAACTGTTTTTT.

This clonotype was observed a few times. This chain connects TRBV12-3 or TRBV12-4 to TRBJ2-2, with 7 bases lining up with TRBD1. CDR3 length: 16 amino acids. Trimming removed 5 bases from V and 0 bases from J; junction bases left unmatched: 6. CDR3 nucleotides: TGTGCCAGCAGTCCCTGGGACAGATCGAACACCGGGGAGCTGTTTTTT. This translates into CASSPWDRSNTGELFF.

In DNA, the CDR3 is TGTGCCAGCAGTTCAGATGGACTCCAAGAGACCCAGTACTTC. Protein: CASSSDGLQETQYF. The chain employs TRBV2 and TRBJ2-5; possibly TRBD2 for D (5 bases). There are 14 residues in the CDR3. V was shortened by 5 bases and J by 1 base, with 11 bases between the two germline ends. The germline gives CDR1 SNHLY, CDR2 FYNNEI.

This clonotype has just a few counts. The genes are TRBV12-5 and TRBJ2-1; D may be TRBD1 or TRBD2 (5 bases each). The CDR3 runs to 15 residues. Between the trimmed V and J ends, which lost 1 base and 7 bases, there was a span of 14 bases. Germline CDR1 reads LGHNT; CDR2 reads FRNRAP. CDR3 bases: TGTGCTAGTGGTTTGGACCTGGGGCGAGGGAATGAGCAGTTCTTC. Translated, it gives CASGLDLGRGNEQFF.

V is TRBV20-1 and J is TRBJ2-1, with unresolved D. Per the germline V gene, CDR1 is DFQATT and CDR2 is SNEGSKA (reference sequence). V was pared by 3 bases and J by 7 bases, with 22 bases between. The CDR3 is 16 amino acids. CDR3 sequence: CSARSLQPLVGNEQFF. The CDR3 DNA follows: TGCAGTGCTAGGTCGTTGCAGCCCCTCGTGGGAAATGAGCAGTTCTTC.

This clonotype was seen a few times. This chain uses TRBV12-3 or TRBV12-4 with TRBJ2-7; TRBD1 matches 7 bases. This CDR3 region has 15 residues. With 6 bases clipped from V and 3 bases from J, the junction kept 11 bases outside the gene matches. The CDR3 region has the DNA TGTGCCAGCAGAACCGGGACAGACCATTACTACGAGCAGTACTTC. Amino acid sequence: CASRTGTDHYYEQYF.

This clonotype occurred many times. The J gene is TRBJ2-1, the V gene TRBV29-1, with 7 bases fitting TRBD2. The CDR3 extends over 13 amino acids. Germline V gene lookup returns CDR1 SQVTM and CDR2 ANQGSEA. Trimming took 4 bases from V and 8 from J; bases not matched to a gene: 8. CDR3 protein: CSVGEGPGDEQFF. CDR3 bases: TGCAGCGTTGGGGAGGGCCCCGGGGATGAGCAGTTCTTC.

This clonotype was counted between two and nine times. The chain carries TRBV5-1 and TRBJ1-2, with a tentative D call TRBD1 (5 bases). Trimming stripped 0 bases from V and 7 bases from J, with 13 bases between. Germline assignment: CDR1 SGHRS and CDR2 YFSETQ. The CDR3 runs to 14 residues. The CDR3 sequence is CASSLEGGTGGYTF. CDR3 bases: TGCGCCAGCAGCTTGGAAGGCGGAACAGGTGGCTACACCTTC.

This clonotype turned up a few times. DNA of the CDR3: TGTGCCACAGAAAGTCCCGCCTACAATGAGCAGTTCTTC. This gives the protein CATESPAYNEQFF. The chain joins TRBV24-1 to TRBJ2-1; D gene uncertain. This CDR3 has 13 amino acids. Germline CDR1 reads KGHDR; CDR2 reads SFDVKD. Between the trimmed V and J ends, which lost 10 bases and 2 bases, there was a span of 11 bases.

The chain joins TRBV11-2 to TRBJ2-5; D unclear. Germline CDR1 SGHAT, CDR2 FQNNGV. The CDR3 length is 14 residues. The V end was cut by 3 bases, the J end by 5 bases, with 13 bases between. As DNA, the CDR3 is TGTGCCAGCAGCTTTAGGGCCTTGGGGGAGACCCAGTACTTC. Its protein product is CASSFRALGETQYF.

The V and J genes are TRBV7-9 and TRBJ2-6, with D tentatively TRBD1 or TRBD2 (5 bases each). This CDR3 has 15 residues. Trimming shortened V by 3 bases and J by 2 bases, and 8 bases separated the two germline ends. The V gene's germline CDR1 is SEHNR and CDR2 FQNEAQ (reference sequence). The DNA of the CDR3 is TGTGCCAGCAGCTTCTGGGGGACTGGGGCCAACGTCCTGACTTTC. Amino acids: CASSFWGTGANVLTF.

This clonotype was observed a handful of times. The V gene is TRBV3-1, the J gene TRBJ2-2; unclear D gene. Germline CDR1 and CDR2: LGHDT and YNNKEL (reference sequence). The CDR3 loop spans 11 amino acids. V gave up 3 bases and J gave up 4 bases, with 0 bases separating them. The CDR3 DNA reads TGTGCCAGCAGCCACACCGGGGAGCTGTTTTTT. Encoded protein: CASSHTGELFF. Using reference TRBV3-1 and TRBJ2-2 for the parts outside the CDR3, the full variable domain is DTAVSQTPKYLVTQMGNDKSIKCEQNLGHDTMYWYKQDSKKFLKIMFSYNNKELIINETVPNRFSPKSPDKAHLNLHINSLELGDSAVYFCASSHTGELFFGEGSRLTVL.

The gene calls are TRBV4-2 and TRBJ1-5, with D unresolved. Germline assignment: CDR1 LGHNA and CDR2 YNFKEQ. Trimming cost V 2 bases and J 3 bases, with 2 bases left between them. The CDR3 spans 12 residues. CDR3 sequence: CASSQPNQPQHF. The CDR3, as DNA: TGTGCCAGCAGCCAACCCAATCAGCCCCAGCATTTT.

This clonotype was counted at least ten times. The CDR3 bases are TGCAGTGCTAGAAACCCGACAGGGATGGTAGCTTTCTTT. Translation gives CSARNPTGMVAFF. The rearrangement joins TRBV20-1 to TRBJ1-1; 7 nucleotides agree with TRBD1. The CDR3 is 13 residues long. Germline V gives CDR1 DFQATT, CDR2 SNEGSKA (reference sequence). V was clipped by 2 bases and J by 10 bases; unmatched bases: 10.

Only a few counts were recorded for this clonotype. The chain joins TRBV15 to TRBJ2-7, with TRBD2 as a possible D gene (5 bases). Trimming stripped 0 bases from V and 2 bases from J, with 20 bases between. The CDR3 has 18 residues. Germline V CDR1 and CDR2: LNHNV, YYDKDF (reference sequence). The CDR3 coding sequence is TGTGCCACCAGCAGAGAGCCCCCTTCGGGGAGTTCGACCTACGAGCAGTACTTC. Its protein is CATSREPPSGSSTYEQYF.

This clonotype was detected a few times. The chain couples TRBV5-1 to TRBJ1-1, with D hard to call. Trimming cost V 3 bases and J 1 base, with 7 bases left between them. The CDR3 covers 13 residues. The germline gives CDR1 SGHRS, CDR2 YFSETQ. CDR3 region: CASSSTENTEAFF. The CDR3 DNA sequence: TGCGCCAGCAGCTCAACAGAGAACACTGAAGCTTTCTTT. The entire variable domain, with the rest obtained from reference TRBV5-1 and TRBJ1-1, is as follows: KAGVTQTPRYLIKTRGQQVTLSCSPISGHRSVSWYQQTPGQGLQFLFEYFSETQRNKGNFPGRFSGRQFSNSRSEMNVSTLELGDSALYLCASSSTENTEAFFGQGTRLTVV.

The chain couples TRBV5-1 to TRBJ2-7; 7 bases map to TRBD2. Germline CDR1 is SGHRS and CDR2 is YFSETQ. The CDR3 sequence is 15 residues long. Unmatched junction bases numbered 9, after V lost 5 bases and J lost 1 base. In nucleotides, the CDR3 is TGCGCCAGCAGTCCCTTGGGGGAGGGTTCCTACGAGCAGTACTTC. This gives the protein CASSPLGEGSYEQYF.

This chain links TRBV2 with TRBJ2-4; 7 bases are a match to TRBD1. Germline CDR1 is SNHLY and CDR2 is FYNNEI. V shed 1 base and J 4 bases; nucleotides not matched to a gene: 7. There are 16 residues in the CDR3. The CDR3 region is CASSEGIGTAKNIQYF. The CDR3 DNA follows: TGTGCCAGCAGTGAAGGGATAGGGACAGCTAAAAACATTCAGTACTTC.

This clonotype occurred a few times. The chain uses TRBV7-9 and TRBJ2-7; possibly TRBD1 or TRBD2 for D (6 bases each). Germline CDR1 reads SEHNR; CDR2 reads FQNEAQ (reference sequence). This CDR3 spans 15 amino acids. The ends were cut back, 1 base at V and 5 bases at J, with 15 bases in the middle. The CDR3 region has the DNA TGTGCCAGCAGCTTAGTTCTGCCGGGGGCGAACGAGCAGTACTTC. As protein: CASSLVLPGANEQYF.